Shown below are 7 T cell receptor beta chains from a single sample sequenced in a study of OX40 agonist ivuxolimab in advanced cancers. Measured with immunoSEQ multiplex PCR; TCRdb has only the in-frame clones, and not every one. The sample includes more than 50,000 clones, around 85% seen only once; the top ten take 0.88%. Source: CD4+ or CD8+ T cells sorted from blood, taken in a trial of the OX40 agonist ivuxolimab. Receptor source: an adult with an advanced solid tumor such as melanoma, head and neck, liver or kidney cancer.

The chain uses TRBV19 and TRBJ1-5; D gene ambiguous. V was pared by 4 bases and J by 7 bases, with 11 bases between. This CDR3 contains 13 residues. Germline CDR1 and CDR2: LNHDA and SQIVND (reference sequence). The CDR3 DNA reads TGTGCCAGTAGTACTGTGTTTGCACAGCCCCAGCATTTT. Translated: CASSTVFAQPQHF.

The count of this clone is one. The rearrangement joins TRBV7-2 to TRBJ2-1; D is undetermined. The CDR3 spans 14 residues. V gave up 3 bases and J gave up 5 bases, with 11 bases separating them. The germline CDR1 and CDR2 sequences are SGHTA and FQGNSA. The CDR3 DNA follows: TGTGCCAGCAGCTTCCCGGTCTACAACAATGAGCAGTTCTTC. It translates to CASSFPVYNNEQFF.

This chain connects TRBV5-6 to TRBJ2-1; D perhaps matches TRBD2 (5 bases). V dropped 0 bases and J dropped 12 bases, with 10 bases sitting between them. This CDR3 has 12 amino acids. Germline assignment: CDR1 SGHDT and CDR2 YYEEEE. DNA for the CDR3: TGTGCCAGCAGCTTGGGGGCGGGTGTGCAGTTCTTC. It codes for CASSLGAGVQFF.

This chain links TRBV27 with TRBJ2-2; D unresolved. Germline CDR1 and CDR2: MNHEY and SMNVEV (reference sequence). This CDR3 region has 14 residues. Trimming stripped 3 bases from V and 4 bases from J, with 9 bases between. CDR3 loop: CASSFPSRTGELFF. CDR3 DNA sequence: TGTGCCAGCAGTTTCCCATCCCGCACCGGGGAGCTGTTTTTT.

The genes are TRBV6-6 and TRBJ1-1, with 9 bases lining up with TRBD1. The CDR3 totals 13 residues. Germline CDR1 MNHNY, CDR2 SVGAGI (reference sequence). The V segment lost 6 bases and the J segment 5 bases; nucleotides outside the gene matches: 4. CDR3 nucleotides: TGTGCCAGCAGGGGGACAGGGCAAACTGAAGCTTTCTTT. Translated: CASRGTGQTEAFF.

V and J are TRBV6-5 and TRBJ1-2, with 8 bases fitting TRBD1. With 8 bases clipped from V and 4 bases from J, the junction kept 9 bases outside the gene matches. This CDR3 has 14 residues. CDR1 and CDR2 (germline): MNHEY, SVGAGI. The CDR3 region is CASHRGQARYGYTF. The CDR3 DNA reads TGTGCCAGCCACCGGGGACAGGCCCGCTATGGCTACACCTTC.

A word on this clone: This CDR3 is also generated by other DNA sequences in the sample. The rearrangement uses TRBV6-5 and TRBJ2-2; no clear D. Trimming left V 2 bases short and J 4 bases short, with 5 bases between. The CDR3 is 13 residues long. In germline, CDR1 is MNHEY, CDR2 SVGAGI. The DNA for the CDR3 is TGTGCCAGCAGTTACCCAGGCACCGGGGAGCTGTTTTTT. It encodes CASSYPGTGELFF.